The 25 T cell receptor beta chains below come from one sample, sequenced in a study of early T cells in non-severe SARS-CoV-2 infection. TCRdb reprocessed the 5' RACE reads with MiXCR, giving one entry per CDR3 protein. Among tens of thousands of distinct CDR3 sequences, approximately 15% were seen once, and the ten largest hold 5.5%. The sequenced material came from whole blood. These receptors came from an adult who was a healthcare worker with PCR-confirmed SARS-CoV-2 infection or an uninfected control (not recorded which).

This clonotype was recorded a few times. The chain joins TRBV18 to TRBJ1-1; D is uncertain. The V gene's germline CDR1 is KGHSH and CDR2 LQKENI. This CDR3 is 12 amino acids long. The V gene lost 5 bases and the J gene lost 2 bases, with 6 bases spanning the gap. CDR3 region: CASSVGNTEAFF. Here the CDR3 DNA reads TGTGCCAGCTCAGTAGGAAACACTGAAGCTTTCTTT.

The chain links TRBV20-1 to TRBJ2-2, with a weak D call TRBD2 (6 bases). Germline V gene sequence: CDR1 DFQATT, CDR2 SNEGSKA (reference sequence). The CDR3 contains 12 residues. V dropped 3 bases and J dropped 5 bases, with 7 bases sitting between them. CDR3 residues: CSASGGTGELFF. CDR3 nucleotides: TGCAGTGCTAGCGGAGGGACCGGGGAGCTGTTTTTT.

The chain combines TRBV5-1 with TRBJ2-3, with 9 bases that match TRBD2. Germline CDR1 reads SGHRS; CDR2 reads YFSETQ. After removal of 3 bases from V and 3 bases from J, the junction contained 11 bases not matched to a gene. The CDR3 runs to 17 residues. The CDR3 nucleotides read TGCGCCAGCAGCTCGAACCGCGCGGGAGGGCAAACAGATACGCAGTATTTT. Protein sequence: CASSSNRAGGQTDTQYF.

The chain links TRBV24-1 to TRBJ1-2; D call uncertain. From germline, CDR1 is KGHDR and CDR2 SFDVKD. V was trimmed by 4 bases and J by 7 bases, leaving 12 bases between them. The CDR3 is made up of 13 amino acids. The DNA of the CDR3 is TGTGCCACCAGTGACAGACGGACCCTTGGCTACACCTTC. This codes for CATSDRRTLGYTF.

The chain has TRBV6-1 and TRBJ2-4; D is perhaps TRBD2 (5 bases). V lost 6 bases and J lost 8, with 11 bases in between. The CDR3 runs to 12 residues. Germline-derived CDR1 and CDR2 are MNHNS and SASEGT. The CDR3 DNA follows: TGTGCCAGCAGGGGCGGACTGTACATTCAGTACTTC. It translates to CASRGGLYIQYF.

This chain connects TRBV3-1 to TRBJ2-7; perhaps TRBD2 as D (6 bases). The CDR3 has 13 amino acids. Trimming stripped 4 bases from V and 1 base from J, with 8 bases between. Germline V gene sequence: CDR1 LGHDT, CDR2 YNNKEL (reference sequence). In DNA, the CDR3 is TGTGCCAGCAGCCGTAGCGGTTCCTACGAGCAGTACTTC. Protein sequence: CASSRSGSYEQYF.

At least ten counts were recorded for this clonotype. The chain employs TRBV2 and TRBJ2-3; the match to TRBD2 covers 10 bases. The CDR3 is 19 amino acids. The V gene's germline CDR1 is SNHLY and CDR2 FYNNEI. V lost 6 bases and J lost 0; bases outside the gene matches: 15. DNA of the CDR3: TGTGCCAGCAGCCCCAGGCTAGCGGGAGCCTGGGGTAGCACAGATACGCAGTATTTT. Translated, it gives CASSPRLAGAWGSTDTQYF.

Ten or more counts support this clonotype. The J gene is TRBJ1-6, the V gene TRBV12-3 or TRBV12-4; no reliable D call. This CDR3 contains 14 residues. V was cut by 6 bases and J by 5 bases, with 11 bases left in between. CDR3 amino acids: CASRPLTNNSPLHF. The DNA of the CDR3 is TGTGCCAGCAGGCCTCTGACTAATAATTCACCCCTCCACTTT.

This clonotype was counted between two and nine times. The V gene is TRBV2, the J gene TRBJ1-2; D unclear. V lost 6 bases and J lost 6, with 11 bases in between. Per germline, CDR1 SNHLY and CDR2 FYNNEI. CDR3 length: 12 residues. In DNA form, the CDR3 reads TGTGCCAGCAGGCAGAATATGGATGGCTACACCTTC. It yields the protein CASRQNMDGYTF.

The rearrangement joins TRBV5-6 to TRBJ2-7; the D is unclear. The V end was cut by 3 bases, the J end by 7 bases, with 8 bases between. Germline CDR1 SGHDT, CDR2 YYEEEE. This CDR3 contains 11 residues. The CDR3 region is CASSYEAEQYF. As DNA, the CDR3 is TGTGCCAGCAGCTATGAGGCGGAGCAGTACTTC.

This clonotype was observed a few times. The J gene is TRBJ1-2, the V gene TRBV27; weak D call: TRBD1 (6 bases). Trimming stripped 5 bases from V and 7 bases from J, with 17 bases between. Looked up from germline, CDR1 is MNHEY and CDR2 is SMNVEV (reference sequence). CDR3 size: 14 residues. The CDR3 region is CASSLSVGGSGYTF. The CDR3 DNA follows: TGTGCCAGCAGTCTTAGCGTCGGGGGCTCTGGCTACACCTTC.

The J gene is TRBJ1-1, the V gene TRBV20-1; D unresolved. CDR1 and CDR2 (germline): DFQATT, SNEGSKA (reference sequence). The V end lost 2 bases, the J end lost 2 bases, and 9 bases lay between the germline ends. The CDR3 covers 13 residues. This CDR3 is CSARSWGNTEAFF. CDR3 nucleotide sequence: TGCAGTGCTAGATCTTGGGGTAACACTGAAGCTTTCTTT.

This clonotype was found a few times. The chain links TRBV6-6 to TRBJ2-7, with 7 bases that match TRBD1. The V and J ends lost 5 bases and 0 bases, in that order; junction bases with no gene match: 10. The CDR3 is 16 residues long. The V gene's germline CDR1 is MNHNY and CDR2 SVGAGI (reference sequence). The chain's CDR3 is CASSHRDSFSSYEQYF. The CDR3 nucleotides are TGTGCCAGCAGTCACCGGGACAGCTTCAGCTCCTACGAGCAGTACTTC.

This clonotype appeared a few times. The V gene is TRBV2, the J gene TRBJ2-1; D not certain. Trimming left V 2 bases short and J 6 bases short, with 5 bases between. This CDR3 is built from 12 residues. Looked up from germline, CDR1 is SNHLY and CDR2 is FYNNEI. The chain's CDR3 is CASSEIANEQFF. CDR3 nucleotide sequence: TGTGCCAGCAGTGAAATTGCCAATGAGCAGTTCTTC.

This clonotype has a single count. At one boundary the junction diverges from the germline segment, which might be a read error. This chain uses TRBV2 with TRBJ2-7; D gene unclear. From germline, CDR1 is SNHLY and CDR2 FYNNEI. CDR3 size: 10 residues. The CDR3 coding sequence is TGTGCCAGCAGTATATACGTGCAGTACTTC. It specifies CASSIYVQYF.

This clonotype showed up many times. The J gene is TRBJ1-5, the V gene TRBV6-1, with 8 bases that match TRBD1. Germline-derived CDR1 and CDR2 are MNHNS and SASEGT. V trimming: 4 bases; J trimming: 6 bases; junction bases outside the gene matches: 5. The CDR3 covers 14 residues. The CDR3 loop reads CASSVGQGRQPQHF. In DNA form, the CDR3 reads TGTGCCAGCAGTGTAGGACAGGGTCGTCAGCCCCAGCATTTT.

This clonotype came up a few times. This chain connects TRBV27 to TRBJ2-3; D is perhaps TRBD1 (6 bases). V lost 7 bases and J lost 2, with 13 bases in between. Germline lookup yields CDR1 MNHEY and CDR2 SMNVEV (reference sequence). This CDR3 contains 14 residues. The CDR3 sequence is CASNRQGYTDTQYF. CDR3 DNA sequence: TGTGCCAGCAATAGGCAGGGGTACACAGATACGCAGTATTTT.

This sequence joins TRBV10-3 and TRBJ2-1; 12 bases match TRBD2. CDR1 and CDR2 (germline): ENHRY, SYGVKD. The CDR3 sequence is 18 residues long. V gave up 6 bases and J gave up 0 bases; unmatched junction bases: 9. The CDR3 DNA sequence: TGTGCCATCAGCCCCACTAGCGGGAGGCCTAGCTCCTACAATGAGCAGTTCTTC. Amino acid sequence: CAISPTSGRPSSYNEQFF.

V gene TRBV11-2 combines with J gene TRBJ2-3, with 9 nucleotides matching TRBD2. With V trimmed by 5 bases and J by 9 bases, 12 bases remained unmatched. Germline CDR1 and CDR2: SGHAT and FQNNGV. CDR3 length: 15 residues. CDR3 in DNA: TGTGCCAGCAGCCCCGTTCGCGGGAGGGAGGGGACGCAGTATTTT. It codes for CASSPVRGREGTQYF.

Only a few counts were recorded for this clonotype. The CDR3 protein is CATSGPDRVKYF. The CDR3 nucleotides are TGTGCCACCAGTGGCCCAGACAGGGTTAAGTACTTC. This chain links TRBV24-1 with TRBJ2-7; TRBD1 matches at 7 bases. With V trimmed by 5 bases and J by 11 bases, 8 bases remained unmatched. Germline values: CDR1 KGHDR, CDR2 SFDVKD. This CDR3 comprises 12 residues.

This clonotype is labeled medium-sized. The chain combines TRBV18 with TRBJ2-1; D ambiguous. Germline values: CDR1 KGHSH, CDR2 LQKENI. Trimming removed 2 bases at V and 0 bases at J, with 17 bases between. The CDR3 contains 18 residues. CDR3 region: CASSPSEAALSSYNEQFF. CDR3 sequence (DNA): TGTGCCAGCTCACCAAGCGAGGCGGCCCTGAGCTCCTACAATGAGCAGTTCTTC.

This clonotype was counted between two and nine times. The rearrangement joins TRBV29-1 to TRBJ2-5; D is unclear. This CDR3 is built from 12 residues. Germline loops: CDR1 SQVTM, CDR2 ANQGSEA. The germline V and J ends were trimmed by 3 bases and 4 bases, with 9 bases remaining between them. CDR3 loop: CSVEFLGETQYF. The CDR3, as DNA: TGCAGCGTTGAGTTTCTTGGAGAGACCCAGTACTTC. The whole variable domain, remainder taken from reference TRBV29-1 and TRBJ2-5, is SAVISQKPSRDICQRGTSLTIQCQVDSQVTMMFWYRQQPGQSLTLIATANQGSEATYESGFVIDKFPISRPNLTFSTLTVSNMSPEDSSIYLCSVEFLGETQYFGPGTRLLVL.

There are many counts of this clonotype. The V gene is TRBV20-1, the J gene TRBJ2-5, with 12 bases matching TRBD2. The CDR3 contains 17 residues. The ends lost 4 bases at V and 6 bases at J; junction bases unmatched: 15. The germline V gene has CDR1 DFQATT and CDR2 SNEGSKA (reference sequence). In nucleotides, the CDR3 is TGCAGTGCTAACCCAGGACTAGCGGGGTTGGGGGGAAAGACCCAGTACTTC. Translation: CSANPGLAGLGGKTQYF.

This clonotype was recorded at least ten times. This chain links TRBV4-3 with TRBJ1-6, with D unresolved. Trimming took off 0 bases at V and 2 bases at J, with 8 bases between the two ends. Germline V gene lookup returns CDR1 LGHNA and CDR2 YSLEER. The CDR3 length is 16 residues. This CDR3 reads CASSQETGTYNSPLHF. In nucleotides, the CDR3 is TGCGCCAGCAGCCAAGAGACGGGAACCTATAATTCACCCCTCCACTTT.

DNA of the CDR3: TGTGCCAGCTCACCATCACCGCCGGGACAGATAACCGGGGAGCTGTTTTTT. It encodes CASSPSPPGQITGELFF. The chain carries TRBV18 and TRBJ2-2; 7 bases are a match to TRBD1. Germline lookup yields CDR1 KGHSH and CDR2 LQKENI. V trimming: 2 bases; J trimming: 5 bases; junction bases outside the gene matches: 11. This CDR3 spans 17 amino acids.